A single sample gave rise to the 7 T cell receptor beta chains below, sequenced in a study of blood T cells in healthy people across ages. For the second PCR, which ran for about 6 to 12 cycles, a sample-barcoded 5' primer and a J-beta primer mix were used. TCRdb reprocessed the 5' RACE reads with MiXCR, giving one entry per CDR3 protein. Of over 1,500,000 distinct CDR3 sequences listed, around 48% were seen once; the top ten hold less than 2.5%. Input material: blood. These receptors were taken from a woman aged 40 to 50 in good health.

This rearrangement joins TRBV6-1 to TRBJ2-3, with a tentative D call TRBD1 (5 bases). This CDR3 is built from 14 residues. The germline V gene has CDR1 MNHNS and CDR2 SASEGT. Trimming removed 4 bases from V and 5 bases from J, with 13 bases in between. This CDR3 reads CASSAPSTVDTQYF. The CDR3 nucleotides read TGTGCCAGCAGTGCTCCTTCGACAGTAGATACGCAGTATTTT.

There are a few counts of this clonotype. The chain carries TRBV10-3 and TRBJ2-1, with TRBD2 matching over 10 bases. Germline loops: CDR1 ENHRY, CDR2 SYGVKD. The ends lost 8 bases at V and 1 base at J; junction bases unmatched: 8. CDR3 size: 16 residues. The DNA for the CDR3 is TGTGCCATCGTTGGTACTAGCGGGGCATCCTACAATGAGCAGTTCTTC. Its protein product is CAIVGTSGASYNEQFF.

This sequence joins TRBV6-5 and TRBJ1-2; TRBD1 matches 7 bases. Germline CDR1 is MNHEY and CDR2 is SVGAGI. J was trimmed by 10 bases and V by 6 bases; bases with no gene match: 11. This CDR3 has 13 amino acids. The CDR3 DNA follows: TGTGCCAGCAGCGGACCGGGACAGCATGACTACACCTTC. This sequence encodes CASSGPGQHDYTF.

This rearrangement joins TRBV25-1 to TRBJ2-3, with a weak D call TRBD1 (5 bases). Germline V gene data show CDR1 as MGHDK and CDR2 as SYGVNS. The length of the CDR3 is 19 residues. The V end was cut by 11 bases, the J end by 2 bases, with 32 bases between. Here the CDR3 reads CAPGLESDGFVPVTDTQYF. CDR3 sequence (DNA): TGTGCCCCAGGGTTGGAAAGTGACGGATTTGTCCCAGTCACAGATACGCAGTATTTT.

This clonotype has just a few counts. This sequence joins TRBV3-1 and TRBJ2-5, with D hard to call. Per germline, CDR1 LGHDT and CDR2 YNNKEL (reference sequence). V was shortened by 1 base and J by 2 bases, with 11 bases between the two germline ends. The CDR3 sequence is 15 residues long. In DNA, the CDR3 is TGTGCCAGCAGCCAAGGGGCTTTGGATCAAGAGACCCAGTACTTC. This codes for CASSQGALDQETQYF.

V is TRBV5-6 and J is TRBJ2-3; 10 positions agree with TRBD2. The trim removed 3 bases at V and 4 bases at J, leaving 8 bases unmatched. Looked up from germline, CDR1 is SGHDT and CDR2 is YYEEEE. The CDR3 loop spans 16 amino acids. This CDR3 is CASSSPGLAISDTQYF. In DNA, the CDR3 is TGTGCCAGCAGCTCACCGGGACTAGCGATATCAGATACGCAGTATTTT.

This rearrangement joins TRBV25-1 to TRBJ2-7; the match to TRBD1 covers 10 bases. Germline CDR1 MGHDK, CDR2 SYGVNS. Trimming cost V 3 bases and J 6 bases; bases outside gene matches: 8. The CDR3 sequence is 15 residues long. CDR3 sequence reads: CASSESGTGVREQYF. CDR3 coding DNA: TGTGCCAGCAGTGAGTCCGGGACAGGGGTGCGCGAGCAGTACTTC.